This TCR beta chain was sequenced during a study of control samples from healthy donors and cancer patients (dated by TCRdb to the early 2020s). Libraries came from the immunoSEQ multiplex PCR assay. TCRdb re-hosts the immuneACCESS table, in-frame sequences only. Its copies lack some clones; in the studies checked, an unresolved V gene accounts for under half of them, and the cause for the rest is not known. For this sample there are around 250,000 clones; over 75% appear just once. The ten biggest clones cover about an eighth of the sample. As for this clone: Its antigen is currently not known. It has no much larger one-base neighbor in the sample; base qualities were not kept.

Trimming takes 3 bases off V and 1 base off J; junction bases not matched to a gene: 4. The CDR3, cysteine through phenylalanine, is 17 amino acids long. Here the CDR3 DNA is all that survives: 51 bases in frame from base 1. Reading the germline V gene gives CDR1 LGHNT and CDR2 FRNRAP. The sample was PBMCs. The source of this sequence is a woman aged 60-70 years with lung cancer. The chain joins TRBV12-5 to TRBJ2-2, and 11 junction bases match TRBD2. The DNA is TGTGCTAGTGGTTTTCGACTAGCGGGGCGGAACACCGGGGAGCTGTTTTTT. It encodes CASGFRLAGRNTGELFF.